What follows are 18 T cell receptor beta chains derived from one specimen sequenced in a study of T cells in Graves' hyperthyroidism and ophthalmopathy. Researchers amplified the TCR beta CDR3 regions from RNA transcripts. First-round RT-PCR with HTBI primers amplified the TCR CDR3 region. Via MiXCR, TCRdb re-called the multiplex PCR reads, giving one row per CDR3 protein. The sample consists of about 420,000 distinct CDR3 sequences, roughly 14% of them appearing once. Material: blood. The receptor set was obtained from a woman between 18 and 29 years old with Graves' hyperthyroidism.

This clonotype was recorded a few times. Being one base from a much bigger clone, this may be a read error. The chain employs TRBV7-2 and TRBJ2-2, with 7 bases that match TRBD2. The germline V gene has CDR1 SGHTA and CDR2 FQGNSA. Losses at the gene ends were 0 bases for V and 5 bases for J; bases not matched to a gene: 0. The CDR3 length is 14 residues. Here the CDR3 reads CASSLASGTGELFF. CDR3 sequence (DNA): TGTGCCAGCAGCTTAGCTAGCGGGACCGGGGAGCTGTTTTTT.

V is TRBV12-3 or TRBV12-4 and J is TRBJ2-5, with 12 bases that match TRBD2. The CDR3 contains 14 residues. Losses at the gene ends were 7 bases for V and 5 bases for J; bases not matched to a gene: 5. The CDR3 nucleotides read TGTGCCAGCACTACTAGCGGGGGGTGGGAGACCCAGTACTTC. Translated, it gives CASTTSGGWETQYF.

This clonotype was counted once. One junction end disagrees with the germline gene, perhaps due to a read error. The chain combines TRBV12-3 or TRBV12-4 with TRBJ1-1; the D gene is possibly TRBD1 (5 bases). This CDR3 is built from 14 residues. The CDR3 DNA is TGTGCCAGCAGTTGGACACTTCCTAGCACTGAAGCTTTTTTT. Its protein is CASSWTLPSTEAFF.

This clonotype occurred a few times. The V call is TRBV24-1, the J call TRBJ2-1, with D tentatively TRBD2 (5 bases). Germline lookup yields CDR1 KGHDR and CDR2 SFDVKD. The V end was cut by 2 bases, the J end by 9 bases, with 7 bases between. This CDR3 comprises 12 residues. This chain's CDR3 is CATSDSEGEQFF. The CDR3 coding sequence is TGTGCCACCAGTGATTCCGAGGGTGAGCAGTTCTTC.

This clonotype was seen only a few times. The chain joins TRBV3-1 to TRBJ2-1; D is ambiguous. Germline CDR1 LGHDT, CDR2 YNNKEL (reference sequence). This CDR3 contains 13 residues. The ends were cut back, 2 bases at V and 7 bases at J, with 9 bases in the middle. CDR3 in amino acids: CASSQIPENEQFF. Here the CDR3 DNA reads TGTGCCAGCAGCCAAATCCCGGAGAATGAGCAGTTCTTC.

This clonotype came up a few times. The chain combines TRBV19 with TRBJ1-3, with D unresolved. V shed 8 bases and J shed 2 bases, with 13 bases lying between them. The CDR3 totals 14 residues. The germline V gene encodes CDR1 LNHDA and CDR2 SQIVND (reference sequence). The CDR3: CASEGKRAGNTIYF. CDR3 nucleotides: TGTGCCAGTGAGGGCAAAAGGGCTGGAAACACCATATATTTT.

This clonotype has at least ten counts. The V call is TRBV15, the J call TRBJ2-7, with D possibly TRBD1 on 6 matching bases. The CDR3 has 15 amino acids. CDR1 and CDR2 from the germline V gene are LNHNV and YYDKDF (reference sequence). V lost 3 bases to trimming and J lost 6 bases, with 18 bases between them. The DNA of the CDR3 is TGTGCCACCAGCAGGGTGGCCCCTGGGGGCGGCGAGCAGTACTTC. Its translation: CATSRVAPGGGEQYF.

This clonotype showed up just a few times. The CDR3 is CASSYSRETYEQYF. In DNA form, the CDR3 reads TGTGCCAGCAGTTACTCTCGGGAGACCTACGAGCAGTACTTC. The J gene is TRBJ2-7, the V gene TRBV6-5; TRBD2 is a possible D gene (6 bases). CDR1 is MNHEY and CDR2 is SVGAGI in the germline V gene. The CDR3 totals 14 residues. V lost 0 bases and J 2 bases, leaving 8 bases between the germline ends.

There are many counts of this clonotype. The V and J genes are TRBV12-3 or TRBV12-4 and TRBJ2-5; no reliable D call. V gave up 5 bases and J gave up 0 bases, with 13 bases separating them. CDR3 length: 15 amino acids. The DNA for the CDR3 is TGTGCCAGCAGTAGCCGTGCGGAGTACCAAGAGACCCAGTACTTC. Its protein is CASSSRAEYQETQYF.

This clonotype was seen more than once but under ten times. This chain connects TRBV12-3 or TRBV12-4 to TRBJ2-1, with TRBD1 identical over 9 bases. With 7 bases clipped from V and 6 bases from J, the junction kept 7 bases outside the gene matches. The CDR3 has 14 amino acids. The CDR3 reads CASTGDRASNEQFF. The CDR3 region has the DNA TGTGCCAGCACTGGGGACAGGGCTTCCAATGAGCAGTTCTTC.

This clonotype was found a few times. The V and J genes are TRBV20-1 and TRBJ1-5; 9 nucleotides align to TRBD1. Germline V gene sequence: CDR1 DFQATT, CDR2 SNEGSKA (reference sequence). The CDR3 is made up of 16 amino acids. After removal of 1 base from V and 1 base from J, the junction contained 5 bases not matched to a gene. CDR3 protein: CSARGDRGKSNQPQHF. The CDR3 DNA is TGCAGTGCTAGAGGAGACAGGGGGAAAAGCAATCAGCCCCAGCATTTT.

Notes on this clonotype: A much larger clone differs from this one at a single base, so this may be a read error. V usage is TRBV27 and J usage is TRBJ1-6, with 11 nucleotides matching TRBD1. CDR1 and CDR2 (germline): MNHEY, SMNVEV (reference sequence). This CDR3 region has 14 residues. This CDR3 is CVSSLDRGPSPLHF. Written as DNA, the CDR3 is TGTGTCAGCAGTTTGGACAGGGGGCCATCACCCCTCCACTTT.

The chain couples TRBV19 to TRBJ1-1; 12 nucleotides line up with TRBD1. The length of the CDR3 is 16 residues. The V gene end was trimmed by 2 bases and the J gene end by 7 bases; junction bases not matched to a gene: 8. Per germline, CDR1 LNHDA and CDR2 SQIVND (reference sequence). CDR3 sequence reads: CASSIIPGQGADEAFF. CDR3 bases: TGTGCCAGTAGTATAATCCCGGGACAGGGGGCAGATGAAGCTTTCTTT.

This clonotype was counted only a few times. The chain couples TRBV6-1 to TRBJ2-6; 8 positions match TRBD1. The CDR3 consists of 15 residues. Germline V lookup: CDR1 MNHNS, CDR2 SASEGT. Trimming at V came to 11 bases and at J to 4 bases, leaving 10 bases not matched to a gene. CDR3 protein: CAARQGHWGANVLTF. In nucleotides, the CDR3 is TGTGCCGCTCGACAGGGGCACTGGGGGGCCAACGTCCTGACTTTC.

This clonotype has at least ten counts. This chain uses TRBV27 with TRBJ2-5; the D gene is possibly TRBD1 (6 bases). The CDR3 is made up of 16 amino acids. The germline V gene encodes CDR1 MNHEY and CDR2 SMNVEV (reference sequence). Trimming stripped 6 bases from V and 1 base from J, with 18 bases between. CDR3 in DNA: TGTGCCAGCAGGGGAATGGGGGCAGGGGCCCAAGAGACCCAGTACTTC. Amino acid sequence: CASRGMGAGAQETQYF.

This clonotype has ten or more counts. The rearrangement uses TRBV7-2 and TRBJ2-5; 8 bases line up with TRBD1. Per germline, CDR1 SGHTA and CDR2 FQGNSA. The V and J ends lost 4 bases and 5 bases, in that order; junction bases with no gene match: 6. This CDR3 is built from 14 residues. The CDR3 DNA is TGTGCCAGCAGCTCGACAGGGGTTTGGGAGACCCAGTACTTC. Protein product: CASSSTGVWETQYF. Using reference TRBV7-2 and TRBJ2-5 for the parts outside the CDR3, the full variable domain is GAGVSQSPSNKVTEKGKDVELRCDPISGHTALYWYRQSLGQGLEFLIYFQGNSAPDKSGLPSDRFSAERTGGSVSTLTIQRTQQEDSAVYLCASSSTGVWETQYFGPGTRLLVL.

Many counts were recorded for this clonotype. This rearrangement joins TRBV12-3 or TRBV12-4 to TRBJ1-4; 10 bases agree with TRBD1. The ends lost 8 bases at V and 8 bases at J; junction bases unmatched: 8. This CDR3 is built from 14 residues. CDR3: CASQDGTGVEKLFF. The CDR3 DNA follows: TGTGCCAGCCAAGACGGGACAGGGGTAGAAAAACTGTTTTTT.

This clonotype was recorded many times. This chain joins TRBV10-3 and TRBJ2-7; D is tentatively TRBD1 or TRBD2 (6 bases each). The V gene's germline CDR1 is ENHRY and CDR2 SYGVKD. CDR3 length: 14 amino acids. Deletions cut 10 bases from V and 5 bases from J, with 21 bases between. CDR3 in amino acids: CATTHPGARDEQYF. The CDR3 DNA is TGTGCCACCACTCACCCGGGGGCGCGAGACGAGCAGTACTTC.